The clone carrying this TCR beta chain was observed once. Its antigen is undetermined. Germline V gene data show CDR1 as LGHDT and CDR2 as YNNKEL (reference sequence). The V and J ends lost 1 base and 11 bases, in that order; junction bases with no gene match: 7. There are 14 residues in the CDR3. This specimen belongs to a study of CD4+ T cells in melanoma. Findings and caveats of the study: In melanoma, neoantigen-specific CD4+ T cells reportedly differed in differentiation state. CD8+ T cell, macrophage and B cell function reportedly correlated with neoantigen-specific CD4+ T cells.

The data were produced by immunoSEQ multiplex PCR, yet TCRdb's version contains in-frame clones alone and is incomplete. The sample holds 6,400 or so clones; about 70% are singletons and the top ten take roughly 30%. Sequencing was done on a sample of cells from a culture (not recorded whether cultured in vitro). The TCR sequence derives from a human donor with melanoma. The rearrangement links TRBV3-1 (or the pseudogene TRBV3-2) to TRBJ1-1; 10 bases line up with TRBD1. The CDR3 nucleotides are TGTGCCAGCAGCCAAGTTGACAGGGGGCGCGGGGCTTTCTTT. It encodes CASSQVDRGRGAFF.